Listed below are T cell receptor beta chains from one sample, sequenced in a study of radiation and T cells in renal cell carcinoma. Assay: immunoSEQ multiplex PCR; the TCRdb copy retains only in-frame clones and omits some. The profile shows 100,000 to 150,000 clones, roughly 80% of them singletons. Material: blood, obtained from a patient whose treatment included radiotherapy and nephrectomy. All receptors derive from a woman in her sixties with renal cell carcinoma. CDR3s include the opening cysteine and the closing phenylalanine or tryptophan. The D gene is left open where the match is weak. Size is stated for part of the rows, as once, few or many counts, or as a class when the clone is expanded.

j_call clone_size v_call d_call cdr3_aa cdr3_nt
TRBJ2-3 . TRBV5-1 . CASSLVAGTDTQYF TGCGCCAGCAGCTTGGTCGCGGGGACAGATACGCAGTATTTT
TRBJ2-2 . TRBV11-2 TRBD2 CASSPPDSGIVTGELFF TGTGCCAGCAGCCCACCGGATAGCGGGATAGTTACCGGGGAGCTGTTTTTT
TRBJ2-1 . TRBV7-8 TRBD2 CASGTSGRNEQFF TGTGCCAGCGGGACTAGCGGGAGGAATGAGCAGTTCTTC
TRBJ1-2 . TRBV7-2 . CASSRAHGPHGYTF TGTGCCAGCAGCCGGGCCCATGGGCCTCACGGCTACACCTTC
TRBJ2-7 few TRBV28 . CASSPTGGGNHYEQYF TGTGCCAGCAGCCCCACAGGGGGGGGAAATCACTACGAGCAGTACTTC
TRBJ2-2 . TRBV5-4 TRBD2 CASSFGGGAVGELFF TGTGCCAGCAGCTTCGGCGGGGGGGCCGTCGGGGAGCTGTTTTTT
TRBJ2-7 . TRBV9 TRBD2 CASSLNPGLPTITTPYEQYF TGTGCCAGCAGCCTAAACCCGGGACTACCAACGATTACTACCCCCTACGAGCAGTACTTC
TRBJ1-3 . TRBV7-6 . CASSFQDSLFSGNTIYF TGTGCCAGCAGCTTCCAGGACAGTTTATTCTCTGGAAACACCATATATTTT
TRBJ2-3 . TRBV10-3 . CAISESAARDTQYF TGTGCCATCAGTGAGTCGGCCGCTAGAGATACGCAGTATTTT
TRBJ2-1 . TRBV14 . CASSQDRWPNEQFF TGTGCCAGCAGCCAAGATCGGTGGCCGAATGAGCAGTTCTTC
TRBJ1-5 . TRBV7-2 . CASSAGTNSNQPQHF TGTGCCAGCAGCGCTGGGACAAATAGCAATCAGCCCCAGCATTTT
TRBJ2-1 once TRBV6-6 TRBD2 CASSQLAGAYNEQFF TGTGCCAGCAGTCAACTAGCGGGGGCATACAATGAGCAGTTCTTC
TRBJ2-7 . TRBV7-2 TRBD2 CASRAGLAGSYEQYF TGTGCCAGCAGGGCCGGACTAGCGGGGTCCTACGAGCAGTACTTC
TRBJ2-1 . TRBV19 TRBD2 CASSVLAGVGNEQFF TGTGCCAGTAGTGTACTAGCGGGAGTTGGGAATGAGCAGTTCTTC
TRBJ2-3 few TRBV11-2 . CASSSEGPTQYF TGTGCCAGCAGCTCCGAAGGGCCTACGCAGTATTTT
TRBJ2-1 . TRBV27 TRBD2 CASSNGAGGRNEQFF TGTGCCAGCAGTAATGGCGCGGGGGGGCGTAATGAGCAGTTCTTC
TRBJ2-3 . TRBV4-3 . CASSQGPLAASTDTQYF TGCGCCAGCAGCCAAGGGCCATTAGCGGCTAGCACAGATACGCAGTATTTT
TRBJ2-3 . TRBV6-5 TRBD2 CASSYEAGRTDTQYF TGTGCCAGCAGTTACGAAGCGGGGCGCACAGATACGCAGTATTTT
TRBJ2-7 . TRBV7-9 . CASRDLTESYEQYF TGTGCCAGCAGGGACCTGACAGAAAGCTACGAGCAGTACTTC
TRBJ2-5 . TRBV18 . CASSPPFPQETQYF TGTGCCAGCTCACCCCCCTTCCCTCAAGAGACCCAGTACTTC
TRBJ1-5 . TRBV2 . CASSPGIGQPQHF TGTGCCAGCAGTCCGGGTATCGGTCAGCCCCAGCATTTT
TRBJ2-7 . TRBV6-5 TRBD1 CASSPGQGAFEQYF TGTGCCAGCAGCCCGGGACAGGGGGCCTTCGAGCAGTACTTC
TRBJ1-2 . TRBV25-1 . CASSELVNYGYTF TGTGCCAGCAGTGAATTAGTTAACTATGGCTACACCTTC
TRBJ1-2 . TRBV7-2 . CASSSQDYGYTF TGTGCCAGCAGCTCCCAGGATTATGGCTACACCTTC
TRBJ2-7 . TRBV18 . CASSPPAAHRDSFYEQYF TGTGCCAGCTCACCACCAGCTGCCCACAGGGATTCTTTCTACGAGCAGTACTTC
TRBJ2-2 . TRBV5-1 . CASSLEGPAGELFF TGCGCCAGCAGCTTGGAGGGTCCCGCCGGGGAGCTGTTTTTT
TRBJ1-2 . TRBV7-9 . CASTRATDYGYTF TGTGCCAGCACTCGAGCCACCGACTATGGCTACACCTTC
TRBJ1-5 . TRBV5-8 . CATTRVYSNQPQHF TGTGCCACTACCCGGGTTTATAGCAATCAGCCCCAGCATTTT
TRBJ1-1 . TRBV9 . CASSVGRGLTVNTEAFF TGTGCCAGCAGCGTAGGTAGAGGCCTTACCGTGAACACTGAAGCTTTCTTT
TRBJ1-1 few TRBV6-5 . CASSRSTEAPEAFF TGTGCCAGCAGTAGATCGACCGAGGCCCCTGAAGCTTTCTTT
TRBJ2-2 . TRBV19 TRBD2 CAVWSSGRAGGELFF TGTGCCGTATGGAGTAGCGGGAGAGCGGGCGGGGAGCTGTTTTTT
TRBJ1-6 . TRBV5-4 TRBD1 CASSLPGQGDNSPLHF TGTGCCAGCAGCTTGCCCGGACAGGGTGATAATTCACCCCTCCACTTT
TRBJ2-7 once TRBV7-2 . CASSFGTYEQYF TGTGCCAGCAGCTTCGGAACCTACGAGCAGTACTTC
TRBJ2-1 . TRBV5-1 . CASSLAGEVNEQFF TGCGCCAGCAGCTTGGCCGGGGAAGTAAATGAGCAGTTCTTC
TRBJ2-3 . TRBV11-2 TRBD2 CASSLSRTSGGRTDTQYF TGTGCCAGCAGCTTATCCCGGACTAGCGGGGGTCGCACAGATACGCAGTATTTT
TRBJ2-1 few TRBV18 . CASSPAGATYNEQFF TGTGCCAGCTCACCTGCCGGGGCCACCTACAATGAGCAGTTCTTC
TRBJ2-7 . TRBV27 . CASRGVRYEQYF TGTGCCAGCAGGGGGGTGAGATACGAGCAGTACTTC
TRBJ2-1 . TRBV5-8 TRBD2 CASSSGLAGEQFF TGTGCCAGCAGCTCGGGACTAGCGGGGGAGCAGTTCTTC
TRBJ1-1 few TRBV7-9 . CASSRVDGPLTGFPLEAFF TGTGCCAGCAGCCGAGTTGATGGGCCACTTACCGGATTCCCACTCGAAGCTTTCTTT
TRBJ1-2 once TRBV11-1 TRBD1 CATDRAGNYGYTF TGTGCCACCGACAGGGCGGGTAACTATGGCTACACCTTC
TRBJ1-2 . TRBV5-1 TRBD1 CASYRDRGDYGYTF TGCGCCAGCTACCGGGACAGGGGGGACTATGGCTACACCTTC
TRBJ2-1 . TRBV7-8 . CASSAGREQFF TGTGCCAGCAGCGCAGGCAGAGAGCAGTTCTTC
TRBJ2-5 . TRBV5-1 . CASSQGTDSPQETQYF TGCGCCAGCAGCCAGGGTACGGACAGCCCCCAAGAGACCCAGTACTTC
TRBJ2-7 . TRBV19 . CASSIAVYGSHEQYF TGTGCCAGTAGTATAGCCGTTTATGGGTCCCACGAGCAGTACTTC